These 28 T cell receptor beta chains share one sample of origin, sequenced in a study of cytomegalovirus exposure and HLA in healthy donors. The PCR used 60 Vbeta and 13 Jbeta primers. The method was immunoSEQ multiplex PCR; TCRdb's version includes in-frame clones alone and lacks a portion of them. The data contain 150,000 to 200,000 clones, 78% of them seen just once; the ten biggest clones take up around 13%. The material sequenced was PBMCs. The receptors originated from a woman between 45 and 65 years old in good health and CMV-seropositive.

This clone was observed a single time. The genes are TRBV23-1 and TRBJ1-3; 8 bases are shared with TRBD1. TRBV23-1 is given ORF status, its function remaining uncertain. The V and J ends lost 11 bases and 13 bases, in that order; junction bases with no gene match: 4. CDR3 length: 9 amino acids. CDR3 nucleotides: TGCGCCTCAGGGGGCCATATATATTTT. This translates into CASGGHIYF.

In this sample, this clone turned up once. The rearrangement uses TRBV19 and TRBJ2-3; 10 bases map to TRBD2. This CDR3 spans 16 amino acids. In germline, CDR1 is LNHDA, CDR2 SQIVND (reference sequence). V shed 2 bases, J shed 1 base, and the junction held 3 bases outside the gene matches. The CDR3 spells CASSILAGVGTDTQYF. The DNA of the CDR3 is TGTGCCAGTAGTATACTAGCGGGGGTTGGCACAGATACGCAGTATTTT.

This chain joins TRBV2 and TRBJ1-2; 8 positions agree with TRBD1. There are 12 residues in the CDR3. V lost 6 bases, J lost 7 bases, and 4 bases stayed unmatched. Germline V gene lookup returns CDR1 SNHLY and CDR2 FYNNEI. The CDR3 spells CASSGTGLGYTF. The DNA of the CDR3 is TGTGCCAGCAGCGGGACAGGACTTGGCTACACCTTC.

The chain joins TRBV4-2 to TRBJ2-7; TRBD2 might be the D (7 bases). The V and J ends lost 3 bases and 2 bases respectively, with 11 bases between them. The CDR3 extends over 14 amino acids. Germline V gives CDR1 LGHNA, CDR2 YNFKEQ. In DNA form, the CDR3 reads TGTGCCAGCAGCCATGGGGGGGCCCCCTACGAGCAGTACTTC. Translated, it gives CASSHGGAPYEQYF.

The gene calls are TRBV10-3 and TRBJ1-1; 9 bases fit TRBD1. The length of the CDR3 is 13 residues. Germline V gene sequence: CDR1 ENHRY, CDR2 SYGVKD. The trim removed 8 bases at V and 2 bases at J, leaving 3 bases unmatched. DNA of the CDR3: TGTGCCATCGGACAGGGGATTAACACTGAAGCTTTCTTT. Amino acids: CAIGQGINTEAFF.

The chain employs TRBV9 and TRBJ2-2, with D perhaps TRBD2 (6 bases). The CDR3 spans 15 residues. CDR1 SGDLS and CDR2 YYNGEE come from the germline V gene. V was shortened by 1 base and J by 5 bases, with 12 bases between the two germline ends. The CDR3: CASSVTGVGTGELFF. CDR3 DNA sequence: TGTGCCAGCAGCGTAACGGGGGTTGGGACCGGGGAGCTGTTTTTT.

This clone came up once. The chain links TRBV7-9 to TRBJ2-3, with 14 bases matching TRBD2. V was pared by 0 bases and J by 6 bases, with 8 bases of the junction left unmatched. Germline CDR1 SEHNR, CDR2 FQNEAQ (reference sequence). The CDR3 covers 18 residues. This CDR3 is CASSLAPRLAGGLDTQYF. Written as DNA, the CDR3 is TGTGCCAGCAGCTTAGCGCCCCGACTAGCGGGGGGGCTGGATACGCAGTATTTT.

In its sample, this clone was seen a few times. This chain uses TRBV5-1 with TRBJ2-2; TRBD1 matches at 7 bases. The CDR3 consists of 16 residues. V trimming: 3 bases; J trimming: 4 bases; junction bases outside the gene matches: 9. Per the germline V gene, CDR1 is SGHRS and CDR2 is YFSETQ. The chain's CDR3 is CASSSRGTEGTGELFF. Written as DNA, the CDR3 is TGCGCCAGCAGCTCGAGGGGGACAGAAGGCACCGGGGAGCTGTTTTTT.

Note on this clone: This sample includes further DNA sequences coding for the same CDR3. The V gene is TRBV19, the J gene TRBJ1-2; TRBD1 agrees at 9 bases. The CDR3 is 13 residues long. The junction had 3 bases not matched to a gene; V was cut back by 6 bases and J by 4 bases. Germline V gene data show CDR1 as LNHDA and CDR2 as SQIVND (reference sequence). The CDR3 spells CASSPGQGYGYTF. DNA for the CDR3: TGTGCCAGTAGCCCGGGACAGGGCTATGGCTACACCTTC.

The chain is built from TRBV19 and TRBJ2-3; 11 nucleotides align to TRBD1. In germline, CDR1 is LNHDA, CDR2 SQIVND (reference sequence). With 8 bases clipped from V and 4 bases from J, the junction kept 8 bases outside the gene matches. The CDR3 is 15 amino acids. In nucleotides, the CDR3 is TGTGCCAGTGAAAAGCGGACAGGGGGCCCAGATACGCAGTATTTT. This gives the protein CASEKRTGGPDTQYF.

In regard to this clone: At one of its ends the junction is not consistent with the germline gene, which may arise from a read error. The V gene is TRBV2, the J gene TRBJ2-3; TRBD2 agrees at 12 bases. CDR1 is SNHLY and CDR2 is FYNNEI in the germline V gene. This CDR3 comprises 16 residues. The CDR3 loop reads CANTPDRLAGDRYAVF. Written as DNA, the CDR3 is TGTGCCAACACACCGGACCGACTAGCGGGGGACAGATACGCAGTATTT.

This sequence joins TRBV7-9 and TRBJ1-1; D is perhaps TRBD1 (6 bases). V was pared by 1 base and J by 5 bases, with 14 bases between. The CDR3 extends over 15 amino acids. From germline, CDR1 is SEHNR and CDR2 FQNEAQ (reference sequence). CDR3 DNA sequence: TGTGCCAGCAGCTTAGACAGGGTTGGGGTAACTGAAGCTTTCTTT. It yields the protein CASSLDRVGVTEAFF.

This clone was counted only a few times. The J gene is TRBJ1-5, the V gene TRBV6-1; 7 bases map to TRBD1. The CDR3 runs to 12 residues. The germline V gene has CDR1 MNHNS and CDR2 SASEGT. The trim removed 4 bases at V and 6 bases at J, leaving 0 bases unmatched. CDR3 sequence (DNA): TGTGCCAGCAGTGGACAGGGTCAGCCCCAGCATTTT. Its protein product is CASSGQGQPQHF.

The CDR3 loop reads CASSLGLDGGEKLFF. The DNA of the CDR3 is TGTGCCAGCAGCTTAGGCCTTGACGGCGGAGAGAAACTGTTTTTT. The chain couples TRBV13 to TRBJ1-4, with unresolved D. This CDR3 region has 15 residues. The germline V gene has CDR1 PRHDT and CDR2 FYEKMQ (reference sequence). Deletions cut 0 bases from V and 11 bases from J, with 16 bases between.

This chain uses TRBV9 with TRBJ1-3; D is unresolved. The CDR3 is 13 amino acids. Germline V gene lookup returns CDR1 SGDLS and CDR2 YYNGEE. V was shortened by 3 bases and J by 4 bases, with 8 bases between the two germline ends. The CDR3: CASSEQTGNTIYF. CDR3 bases: TGTGCCAGCAGCGAACAGACGGGAAACACCATATATTTT.

The rearrangement uses TRBV4-2 and TRBJ1-3, with D tentatively TRBD1 (5 bases). The CDR3 extends over 17 amino acids. CDR1 is LGHNA, CDR2 YNFKEQ, per germline. The germline V and J ends were trimmed by 0 bases and 0 bases, with 12 bases remaining between them. The CDR3 loop reads CASSQDRQGSSGNTIYF. The CDR3 coding sequence is TGTGCCAGCAGCCAAGATCGTCAGGGATCCTCTGGAAACACCATATATTTT.

The chain recombines TRBV5-1 with TRBJ2-2; possibly TRBD2 for D (5 bases). CDR1 SGHRS and CDR2 YFSETQ come from the germline V gene. The CDR3 loop spans 15 amino acids. V was pared by 4 bases and J by 1 base, with 11 bases between. The CDR3 protein is CASSNAGRNTGELFF. The CDR3 bases are TGCGCCAGCAGCAACGCGGGCCGGAACACCGGGGAGCTGTTTTTT.

The J gene is TRBJ2-1, the V gene TRBV5-8; 7 positions match TRBD1. There are 15 residues in the CDR3. Germline values: CDR1 SGHTS, CDR2 YDEGEE. Germline trimming cut 6 bases from V and 4 bases from J; bases unmatched to any gene: 10. Here the CDR3 reads CASIQGGEGYNEQFF. CDR3 sequence (DNA): TGTGCCAGCATCCAAGGGGGCGAAGGTTACAATGAGCAGTTCTTC.

The rearrangement uses TRBV5-8 and TRBJ1-1; 9 bases are a match to TRBD1. This CDR3 is built from 16 residues. The V segment lost 1 base and the J segment 3 bases; nucleotides outside the gene matches: 7. Germline V lookup: CDR1 SGHTS, CDR2 YDEGEE. The CDR3 DNA reads TGTGCCAGCAGCTTGAACCGTTGGACAGGGGACACTGAAGCTTTCTTT. Translating it yields CASSLNRWTGDTEAFF.

V is TRBV2 and J is TRBJ2-1, with D hard to call. Trimming removed 7 bases at V and 4 bases at J, with 5 bases between. This CDR3 region has 11 residues. Germline V gene sequence: CDR1 SNHLY, CDR2 FYNNEI. This CDR3 reads CASKEYNEQFF. CDR3 sequence (DNA): TGTGCCAGCAAGGAGTACAATGAGCAGTTCTTC.

The chain is built from TRBV9 and TRBJ2-3; possible D gene TRBD1, 5 bases. The ends were cut back, 3 bases at V and 2 bases at J, with 16 bases in the middle. Germline CDR1 and CDR2: SGDLS and YYNGEE. This CDR3 is built from 16 residues. CDR3 sequence (DNA): TGTGCCAGCAGCGCAGGGAACTTTGGGGACACAGATACGCAGTATTTT. This codes for CASSAGNFGDTDTQYF.

The CDR3 is CASSYLGGSYEQYF. CDR3 nucleotides: TGTGCCAGCAGCTACCTCGGGGGCTCCTACGAGCAGTACTTC. The gene calls are TRBV14 and TRBJ2-7, with TRBD2 as a possible D gene (6 bases). CDR1 is SGHDN and CDR2 is FVKESK in the germline V gene. CDR3 length: 14 residues. V lost 5 bases to trimming and J lost 0 bases, with 11 bases between them.

The genes are TRBV5-5 and TRBJ1-6, with no clear D. CDR1 and CDR2 (germline): SGHKS, YYEKEE (reference sequence). V lost 3 bases to trimming and J lost 5 bases, with 12 bases between them. This CDR3 is built from 15 residues. The CDR3 spells CASSWGEINNSPLHF. As DNA, the CDR3 is TGTGCCAGCAGCTGGGGAGAGATTAATAATTCACCCCTCCACTTT.

The V call is TRBV13, the J call TRBJ1-5; 11 bases are shared with TRBD1. Germline CDR1 PRHDT, CDR2 FYEKMQ (reference sequence). The CDR3 consists of 16 residues. J gave up 2 bases and V 6 bases, and 6 bases lay outside the gene matches. Written as DNA, the CDR3 is TGTGCCAGCAGTCAAGGACAGGGGGCCGGCAATCAGCCCCAGCATTTT. It is translated as CASSQGQGAGNQPQHF.

The chain uses TRBV5-1 and TRBJ1-1; weak D call: TRBD1 (5 bases). Germline lookup yields CDR1 SGHRS and CDR2 YFSETQ. CDR3 length: 15 residues. V lost 0 bases to trimming and J lost 7 bases, with 16 bases between them. CDR3 in amino acids: CASSLGALRGLEAFF. The CDR3 DNA reads TGCGCCAGCAGCTTGGGAGCGTTAAGGGGTCTTGAAGCTTTCTTT.

This chain links TRBV9 with TRBJ2-7; 8 bases are a match to TRBD1. The V and J ends lost 1 base and 7 bases, in that order; junction bases with no gene match: 10. CDR1 and CDR2 (germline): SGDLS, YYNGEE. The CDR3 covers 15 residues. CDR3 sequence (DNA): TGTGCCAGCAGCGTACAGCCAGGGGGCTTGTGGGAGCAGTACTTC. As protein: CASSVQPGGLWEQYF. The complete variable domain, with remaining parts taken from reference TRBV9 and TRBJ2-7, reads DSGVTQTPKHLITATGQRVTLRCSPRSGDLSVYWYQQSLDQGLQFLIQYYNGEERAKGNILERFSAQQFPDLHSELNLSSLELGDSALYFCASSVQPGGLWEQYFGPGTRLTVT.

The CDR3 nucleotides read TGTGCCAGCAGTCAACCCCCTCTACGGGAGCAGTACTTC. Encoded protein: CASSQPPLREQYF. The rearrangement uses TRBV7-3 and TRBJ2-7; D is ambiguous. The germline V gene has CDR1 SGHTA and CDR2 FQGTGA. V was pared by 6 bases and J by 7 bases, with 16 bases between. The CDR3 runs 13 residues.

The chain carries TRBV29-1 and TRBJ2-7; maybe TRBD2 (5 bases). V lost 7 bases to trimming and J lost 4 bases, with 14 bases between them. Germline loops: CDR1 SQVTM, CDR2 ANQGSEA. The CDR3 is made up of 12 amino acids. The CDR3 is CSANGPGYEQYF. CDR3 coding DNA: TGCAGCGCCAACGGGCCGGGGTACGAGCAGTACTTC.